The 17 T cell receptor beta chains in this list originate from one sample, sequenced in a study of blood T cell repertoires in COVID-19. This table comes from immunoSEQ multiplex PCR, and its TCRdb copy is limited to in-frame clones, with some not included. The sample comprises approximately 300,000 clones, around 82% of which are singletons, and about 1.2% rests with the top ten. The sample consisted of peripheral blood. The receptors originated from a woman between 50 and 59 years old with acute or convalescent COVID-19.

The V gene is TRBV5-8, the J gene TRBJ1-5, with 7 bases lining up with TRBD1. Germline lookup yields CDR1 SGHTS and CDR2 YDEGEE. There are 14 residues in the CDR3. V lost 4 bases and J lost 2; bases outside the gene matches: 3. The CDR3 DNA reads as TGTGCCAGCAGCCACGGACAGGGCAATCAGCCCCAGCATTTT. It encodes CASSHGQGNQPQHF.

This rearrangement joins TRBV18 to TRBJ2-7; D may be TRBD2 (6 bases). The CDR3 runs 15 residues. Looked up from germline, CDR1 is KGHSH and CDR2 is LQKENI. Trimming removed 4 bases at V and 0 bases at J, with 13 bases between. In nucleotides, the CDR3 is TGTGCCAGCTCACGAGTAGCGGAAGCCTCCTACGAGCAGTACTTC. Protein product: CASSRVAEASYEQYF.

The CDR3 coding sequence is TGTGCCACCAGTGATTTGGACGGGGGAAGAGAGACCCAGTACTTC. It translates to CATSDLDGGRETQYF. The J gene is TRBJ2-5, the V gene TRBV24-1; D is perhaps TRBD2 (6 bases). The CDR3 totals 15 residues. Germline V gene lookup returns CDR1 KGHDR and CDR2 SFDVKD. V dropped 0 bases and J dropped 4 bases, with 11 bases sitting between them.

This clone has just one count. The V and J genes are TRBV3-1 (or the pseudogene TRBV3-2) and TRBJ2-5; D is ambiguous. Trimming removed 0 bases from V and 7 bases from J, with 12 bases in between. This CDR3 region has 14 residues. CDR1 LGHDT and CDR2 YNNKEL come from the germline V gene (reference sequence). The CDR3 reads CASSQDEALWTQYF. The DNA for the CDR3 is TGTGCCAGCAGCCAAGATGAGGCACTGTGGACCCAGTACTTC.

The chain carries TRBV12-5 and TRBJ1-3; D remains unclear. The V end lost 0 bases, the J end lost 0 bases, and 15 bases lay between the germline ends. The CDR3 sequence is 18 residues long. Per the germline V gene, CDR1 is LGHNT and CDR2 is FRNRAP. The CDR3 DNA sequence: TGTGCTAGTGGTTTGGTTACCTCATACACCTTCTCTGGAAACACCATATATTTT. Protein sequence: CASGLVTSYTFSGNTIYF.

On this clone: Other DNA sequences in this sample translate to the same CDR3. The chain links TRBV12-3 or TRBV12-4 to TRBJ2-3; a weak D match, TRBD1 (5 bases). The length of the CDR3 is 13 residues. V was pared by 3 bases and J by 4 bases, with 8 bases between. CDR3: CASSFQGADTQYF. The CDR3 nucleotides are TGTGCCAGCAGTTTCCAGGGTGCAGATACGCAGTATTTT.

The chain uses TRBV7-2 and TRBJ2-3; no clear D gene. The germline CDR1 and CDR2 sequences are SGHTA and FQGNSA. The CDR3 has 13 amino acids. V lost 7 bases and J 4 bases, leaving 12 bases between the germline ends. Here the CDR3 DNA reads TGTGCCAGCAATCAAAATGCAGCAGATACGCAGTATTTT. Protein: CASNQNAADTQYF. Full variable domain (outside the CDR3, taken from reference TRBV7-2 and TRBJ2-3): GAGVSQSPSNKVTEKGKDVELRCDPISGHTALYWYRQSLGQGLEFLIYFQGNSAPDKSGLPSDRFSAERTGGSVSTLTIQRTQQEDSAVYLCASNQNAADTQYFGPGTRLTVL.

This rearrangement joins TRBV6-1 to TRBJ1-6; no reliable D call. This CDR3 is 14 amino acids long. Trimming shortened V by 2 bases and J by 7 bases, and 9 bases separated the two germline ends. The germline V gene encodes CDR1 MNHNS and CDR2 SASEGT. The CDR3 loop is CASSESVSNSPLHF. The CDR3 DNA reads as TGTGCCAGCAGTGAATCGGTGTCAAATTCACCCCTCCACTTT.

J is TRBJ2-3 and V is TRBV2, with 10 bases lining up with TRBD2. From germline, CDR1 is SNHLY and CDR2 FYNNEI. This CDR3 region has 16 residues. Trimming at V came to 1 base and at J to 2 bases, leaving 3 bases not matched to a gene. CDR3 in amino acids: CASSEGAGGDTDTQYF. The CDR3 region has the DNA TGTGCCAGCAGTGAAGGAGCGGGAGGGGACACAGATACGCAGTATTTT.

In this sample, this clone turned up a few times. This chain uses TRBV19 with TRBJ1-2, with TRBD1 matching 7 bases. Germline V gene sequence: CDR1 LNHDA, CDR2 SQIVND (reference sequence). This CDR3 has 15 amino acids. After removal of 1 base from V and 1 base from J, the junction contained 3 bases not matched to a gene. The CDR3 spells CASSIVGQHNYGYTF. CDR3 nucleotides: TGTGCCAGTAGTATAGTGGGACAGCATAACTATGGCTACACCTTC.

The chain combines TRBV30 with TRBJ2-2; D is unresolved. V lost 0 bases and J lost 0, with 8 bases in between. This CDR3 is 15 amino acids long. Looked up from germline, CDR1 is GTSNPN and CDR2 is SVGIG (reference sequence). CDR3 nucleotide sequence: TGTGCCTGGAGTGTGGGCAGGCCGAACACCGGGGAGCTGTTTTTT. The encoded protein is CAWSVGRPNTGELFF.

The V gene is TRBV7-2, the J gene TRBJ2-4; 8 nucleotides line up with TRBD2. The CDR3 is made up of 14 amino acids. Germline CDR1 is SGHTA and CDR2 is FQGNSA. With 4 bases clipped from V and 7 bases from J, the junction kept 6 bases outside the gene matches. CDR3 DNA sequence: TGTGCCAGCAGCTCGGCGGGAGGCGGGAACATTCAGTACTTC. This sequence encodes CASSSAGGGNIQYF.

The chain carries TRBV5-5 and TRBJ1-2; 7 nucleotides line up with TRBD1. The CDR3 is made up of 13 amino acids. Germline V CDR1 and CDR2: SGHKS, YYEKEE (reference sequence). V gave up 3 bases and J gave up 8 bases; unmatched junction bases: 7. Written as DNA, the CDR3 is TGTGCCAGCAGCTCCACAGGGGTGGGCGGCTACACCTTC. Encoded protein: CASSSTGVGGYTF.

CDR3 coding DNA: TGTGCCGGTCGGGGGGACGTCTACGAGCAGTACGTC. This codes for CAGRGDVYEQYV. J is TRBJ2-7 and V is TRBV2; 7 bases agree with TRBD2. The CDR3 runs 12 residues. Unmatched junction bases numbered 7, after V lost 11 bases and J lost 3 bases. Germline V CDR1 and CDR2: SNHLY, FYNNEI.

This chain links TRBV12-2 with TRBJ1-3; the listed D gene, TRBD1, was not tested against the DNA. TRBV12-2 is a pseudogene. This CDR3 has 14 amino acids. As DNA, the CDR3 is TGTGCAAGTCGCCCCCACCCGACAGTAAACACCATATATTTT. Translating it yields CASRPHPTVNTIYF.

The chain links TRBV19 to TRBJ1-2; D remains ambiguous. The ends were cut back, 5 bases at V and 5 bases at J, with 12 bases in the middle. Germline CDR1 and CDR2: LNHDA and SQIVND (reference sequence). The CDR3 covers 13 residues. CDR3 bases: TGTGCCAGTAGTCCGGACCGGGAGTATGGCTACACCTTC. Its translation: CASSPDREYGYTF.

This chain joins TRBV2 and TRBJ1-6; 9 nucleotides agree with TRBD1. V lost 8 bases to trimming and J lost 3 bases; unmatched junction nucleotides: 5. Per the germline V gene, CDR1 is SNHLY and CDR2 is FYNNEI. This CDR3 is built from 15 residues. The CDR3 reads CASRDRGDYNSPLHF. The CDR3 DNA reads as TGTGCCAGCCGCGACAGGGGGGACTATAATTCACCCCTCCACTTT.